This TCR beta chain was identified in a study of T cell repertoires in cytomegalovirus infection. Background on the study: Evidence of both CMV infection and a matching HLA type came from public TCR beta signatures.

Study results and caveats: HLA-C-restricted CMV clonotypes gave the most frequent clonotype in two of eight donors. Cumulative frequency of public TCR beta families picked out carriers of CMV plus the relevant HLA.

TCRdb reprocessed the reads via MiXCR and lists one record per CDR3 protein. The sample holds hundreds of thousands of distinct CDR3 sequences, 20% to 25% seen once. As to this clonotype: The antigen is unknown.

V was cut by 6 bases and J by 11 bases, with 15 bases left in between. This CDR3 comprises 12 residues. The receptor comes from a human donor in good health (CMV status not recorded). Some clones in this sample may be carry-over from other donors' samples. The material sequenced was CD8+ T cells from PBMCs. This chain connects TRBV12-3 or TRBV12-4 to TRBJ2-3, with D perhaps assigned TRBD1 or TRBD2 (5 bases each). The CDR3 protein is CASSLGSGGQYF. In DNA, the CDR3 is TGTGCCAGCAGCCTAGGGAGTGGGGGGCAGTATTTT.